The 21 T cell receptor beta chains below were found in one sample sequenced in a study of T cell responses to AZD1222 COVID-19 vaccine. Sequenced by immunoSEQ multiplex PCR; TCRdb stores in-frame clones only, minus some. The sample yields about 50,000 clones, roughly 85% seen once. The input for sequencing was peripheral blood, taken on day 0 of MenACWY control vaccination. These receptors were obtained from an adult in good health.

The CDR3 protein is CASSQTPGSSRGEQFF. DNA of the CDR3: TGCGCCAGCAGCCAAACACCGGGGAGCTCTCGGGGGGAGCAGTTCTTC. The chain employs TRBV4-3 and TRBJ2-1; a possible D gene is TRBD2 (6 bases). Trimming took off 2 bases at V and 10 bases at J, with 21 bases between the two ends. The CDR3 spans 16 residues. The germline V gene encodes CDR1 LGHNA and CDR2 YSLEER.

V gene TRBV5-1 combines with J gene TRBJ1-3, with 7 bases aligning to TRBD1. The CDR3 loop spans 14 amino acids. Germline V gives CDR1 SGHRS, CDR2 YFSETQ. The ends lost 3 bases at V and 4 bases at J; junction bases unmatched: 4. CDR3: CASSSGQLGNTIYF. As DNA, the CDR3 is TGCGCCAGCAGCTCGGGACAGCTAGGAAACACCATATATTTT.

The chain has TRBV4-1 and TRBJ1-1, with D possibly matching TRBD1 (5 bases). Germline lookup yields CDR1 MGHRA and CDR2 YSYEKL. The CDR3 loop spans 15 amino acids. V lost 1 base to trimming and J lost 1 base, with 10 bases between them. The CDR3 here is CASSQVGRRNTEAFF. DNA of the CDR3: TGCGCCAGCAGCCAAGTGGGACGGAGGAACACTGAAGCTTTCTTT.

The chain recombines TRBV7-2 with TRBJ1-2, with 8 bases matching TRBD1. V gave up 5 bases and J gave up 8 bases; unmatched junction bases: 16. Germline V gene data show CDR1 as SGHTA and CDR2 as FQGNSA. The CDR3 is 16 residues long. CDR3 amino acids: CASSPGQETAMVGYTF. CDR3 DNA sequence: TGTGCCAGCAGCCCGGGACAGGAGACTGCTATGGTAGGCTACACCTTC. Based on the CDR3 plus reference TRBV7-2 and TRBJ1-2, the full variable domain is GAGVSQSPSNKVTEKGKDVELRCDPISGHTALYWYRQSLGQGLEFLIYFQGNSAPDKSGLPSDRFSAERTGGSVSTLTIQRTQQEDSAVYLCASSPGQETAMVGYTFGSGTRLTVV.

This chain links TRBV18 with TRBJ2-1, with D possibly TRBD1 on 6 matching bases. There are 14 residues in the CDR3. Germline-derived CDR1 and CDR2 are KGHSH and LQKENI. Trimming stripped 3 bases from V and 6 bases from J, with 12 bases between. The CDR3 DNA sequence: TGTGCCAGCTCACCGTGGGACAAGCGCAATGAGCAGTTCTTC. Its protein product is CASSPWDKRNEQFF. Supplemented by reference TRBV18 and TRBJ2-1, the full variable domain reads NAGVMQNPRHLVRRRGQEARLRCSPMKGHSHVYWYRQLPEEGLKFMVYLQKENIIDESGMPKERFSAEFPKEGPSILRIQQVVRGDSAAYFCASSPWDKRNEQFFGPGTRLTVL.

This chain uses TRBV6-5 with TRBJ1-2; 8 bases are a match to TRBD1. There are 14 residues in the CDR3. With V trimmed by 8 bases and J by 3 bases, 8 bases remained unmatched. CDR1 is MNHEY and CDR2 is SVGAGI in the germline V gene. The CDR3 sequence is CASGAGGAHYGYTF. In DNA form, the CDR3 reads TGTGCCAGCGGCGCAGGGGGCGCCCACTATGGCTACACCTTC.

The chain couples TRBV7-3 to TRBJ1-3; tentative D call: TRBD1 (5 bases). The V end lost 5 bases, the J end lost 4 bases, and 12 bases lay between the germline ends. CDR1 and CDR2 (germline): SGHTA, FQGTGA. The CDR3 covers 14 residues. The CDR3 loop reads CASSITGFGNTIYF. In DNA, the CDR3 is TGTGCCAGCAGCATCACAGGTTTCGGAAACACCATATATTTT. The variable domain in full, completed from reference TRBV7-3 and TRBJ1-3, reads GAGVSQTPSNKVTEKGKYVELRCDPISGHTALYWYRQSLGQGPEFLIYFQGTGAADDSGLPNDRFFAVRPEGSVSTLKIQRTERGDSAVYLCASSITGFGNTIYFGEGSWLTVV.

About this clone itself: At the DNA level, this CDR3 is encoded by other sequences in the same sample as well. The gene calls are TRBV3-1 (or the pseudogene TRBV3-2) and TRBJ2-5; D tentatively reads TRBD1 or TRBD2 (5 bases each). The CDR3 contains 13 residues. The germline V gene encodes CDR1 LGHDT and CDR2 YNNKEL (reference sequence). V was clipped by 1 base and J by 5 bases, with 8 bases between them. CDR3 in DNA: TGTGCCAGCAGCCAAGTTCGGGGCGAGACCCAGTACTTC. As protein: CASSQVRGETQYF.

This clone turned up a few times. The genes are TRBV19 and TRBJ1-2; D is unclear. Trimming stripped 8 bases from V and 1 base from J, with 17 bases between. This CDR3 has 15 amino acids. The germline CDR1 and CDR2 sequences are LNHDA and SQIVND (reference sequence). CDR3 region: CASGGLDSYNYGYTF. CDR3 nucleotide sequence: TGTGCCAGTGGTGGCCTCGACTCTTATAACTATGGCTACACCTTC.

Comment on this clone: At the DNA level, this CDR3 is encoded by other sequences in the same sample as well. V usage is TRBV28 and J usage is TRBJ1-5; TRBD1 matches 8 bases. The J segment lost 2 bases and the V segment lost 6 bases, leaving 3 bases of the junction unmatched. The CDR3 is made up of 14 amino acids. Germline lookup yields CDR1 MDHEN and CDR2 SYDVKM. The CDR3 region is CASSPDRGNQPQHF. The CDR3 nucleotides read TGTGCCAGCAGCCCGGACAGGGGCAATCAGCCCCAGCATTTT.

The chain employs TRBV6-1 and TRBJ1-1, with unresolved D. Germline lookup yields CDR1 MNHNS and CDR2 SASEGT. This CDR3 is built from 14 residues. V shed 2 bases and J shed 0 bases, with 7 bases lying between them. This CDR3 is CASSEYGLNTEAFF. The CDR3 region has the DNA TGTGCCAGCAGTGAATACGGGTTGAACACTGAAGCTTTCTTT.

The V and J genes are TRBV7-9 and TRBJ2-5, with TRBD1 matching over 7 bases. Germline V gene sequence: CDR1 SEHNR, CDR2 FQNEAQ (reference sequence). V dropped 2 bases and J dropped 4; count of bases not matched to a gene: 10. The CDR3 is made up of 16 amino acids. The CDR3 protein is CASSLHRQGIGETQYF. CDR3 sequence (DNA): TGTGCCAGCAGCTTACACCGACAGGGCATCGGAGAGACCCAGTACTTC.

V and J are TRBV5-4 and TRBJ2-5; perhaps TRBD2 as D (5 bases). In germline, CDR1 is SGHNT, CDR2 YYREEE (reference sequence). This CDR3 spans 13 amino acids. V dropped 2 bases and J dropped 5 bases, with 10 bases sitting between them. The CDR3 spells CASSFRGLETQYF. The CDR3 coding sequence is TGTGCCAGCAGCTTTCGGGGTTTGGAGACCCAGTACTTC.

The chain couples TRBV12-3 or TRBV12-4 to TRBJ2-1; D uncertain. The V and J ends lost 3 bases and 6 bases respectively, with 9 bases between them. This CDR3 has 13 residues. The CDR3 protein is CASSFRLINEQFF. The CDR3 DNA reads TGTGCCAGCAGTTTTCGACTTATCAATGAGCAGTTCTTC.

This rearrangement joins TRBV2 to TRBJ1-5; 7 bases fit TRBD1. After removal of 4 bases from V and 6 bases from J, the junction contained 9 bases not matched to a gene. The CDR3 spans 15 residues. Germline V lookup: CDR1 SNHLY, CDR2 FYNNEI. This CDR3 is CASSARGQSGQPQHF. The CDR3 DNA follows: TGTGCCAGCAGTGCAAGGGGGCAGTCAGGTCAGCCCCAGCATTTT.

This chain joins TRBV7-2 and TRBJ2-4; D possibly corresponds to TRBD2 (6 bases). Germline-derived CDR1 and CDR2 are SGHTA and FQGNSA. With 5 bases removed from V and 0 bases from J, the gap between germline ends came to 11 bases. The CDR3 loop spans 15 amino acids. CDR3 sequence reads: CASSPGGVAKNIQYF. In DNA, the CDR3 is TGTGCCAGCAGCCCCGGAGGGGTAGCCAAAAACATTCAGTACTTC.

The chain has TRBV15 and TRBJ1-5; D is unclear. V shed 0 bases and J shed 2 bases, with 17 bases lying between them. From germline, CDR1 is LNHNV and CDR2 YYDKDF (reference sequence). The CDR3 totals 18 residues. Here the CDR3 reads CATSRDPGPLGGNQPQHF. The CDR3 DNA is TGTGCCACCAGCAGAGACCCGGGCCCTCTGGGAGGCAATCAGCCCCAGCATTTT.

This clone was detected once. The genes are TRBV6-1 and TRBJ2-4; TRBD1 aligns across 8 bases. The germline V gene has CDR1 MNHNS and CDR2 SASEGT. This CDR3 region has 16 residues. The J segment lost 8 bases and the V segment lost 2 bases, leaving 11 bases of the junction unmatched. In nucleotides, the CDR3 is TGTGCCAGCAGTGAAAGGTCAGGGGGCCTCCTTGACATTCAGTACTTC. It codes for CASSERSGGLLDIQYF.

V is TRBV7-8 and J is TRBJ2-3; weak D call: TRBD2 (6 bases). V was trimmed by 10 bases and J by 6 bases, leaving 23 bases between them. The CDR3 is 15 residues long. Germline V gene sequence: CDR1 SGHVS, CDR2 FQNEAQ. CDR3 amino acids: CATKERVIPGDTQYF. CDR3 sequence (DNA): TGTGCCACAAAAGAGCGGGTTATCCCGGGGGATACGCAGTATTTT.

V and J are TRBV27 and TRBJ2-7; 9 positions match TRBD2. The ends lost 6 bases at V and 2 bases at J; junction bases unmatched: 14. The CDR3 loop spans 17 amino acids. CDR1 MNHEY and CDR2 SMNVEV come from the germline V gene (reference sequence). The CDR3 DNA reads TGTGCCAGCAGGCGTAATCTAGCGGGGATACTCGCCTACGAGCAGTACTTC. It encodes CASRRNLAGILAYEQYF.

Note on this clone: One end of the junction does not line up with germline, which may come from a read error. The chain employs TRBV29-1 and TRBJ2-1; 12 nucleotides align to TRBD2. This CDR3 spans 13 amino acids. In germline, CDR1 is SQVTM, CDR2 ANQGSEA. CDR3 amino acids: CSFPTSGSPVRIF. In nucleotides, the CDR3 is TGCAGCTTCCCGACTAGCGGGAGCCCTGTGAGGATCTTC.